The 14 T cell receptor beta chains below were found in one sample sequenced in a study of T cell responses to AZD1222 COVID-19 vaccine. Generated by immunoSEQ multiplex PCR, the TCRdb table keeps only in-frame clones and is missing some. Of 100,000 or so clones listed, around 90% are singletons. The sequenced sample was peripheral blood, obtained on day 0 of AZD1222 vaccination. The receptors shown here come from an adult in good health.

The gene calls are TRBV10-1 and TRBJ1-2; D might be TRBD1 (5 bases). The CDR3 extends over 12 amino acids. Germline CDR1 WNHNN, CDR2 SYGVQD (reference sequence). Trimming removed 8 bases at V and 5 bases at J, with 12 bases between. Here the CDR3 DNA reads TGCGCCAGCGGGGACGGACTTTATGGCTACACCTTC. It encodes CASGDGLYGYTF.

The gene calls are TRBV29-1 and TRBJ2-1; D is tentatively TRBD1 or TRBD2 (6 bases each). CDR1 and CDR2 (germline): SQVTM, ANQGSEA. Deletions cut 6 bases from V and 7 bases from J, with 13 bases between. The CDR3 sequence is 12 residues long. The CDR3 nucleotides are TGCAGCGTAGGGGGGCCATTGAATGAGCAGTTCTTC. It yields the protein CSVGGPLNEQFF.

The chain is built from TRBV7-3 and TRBJ2-2; 14 nucleotides align to TRBD2. Trimming took 8 bases from V and 1 from J; bases not matched to a gene: 12. The CDR3 has 19 amino acids. Germline CDR1 reads SGHTA; CDR2 reads FQGTGA. CDR3 nucleotides: TGTGCCAGCCCGACAGGGGCCGGGACTAGCGGGGGGAACACCGGGGAGCTGTTTTTT. It yields the protein CASPTGAGTSGGNTGELFF.

The chain uses TRBV7-3 and TRBJ1-2; possibly TRBD1 for D (6 bases). Between the trimmed V and J ends, which lost 2 bases and 5 bases, there was a span of 9 bases. The CDR3 runs 13 residues. Germline V gene data show CDR1 as SGHTA and CDR2 as FQGTGA. The CDR3 nucleotides are TGTGCCAGCAGCTTATATCAGGGGTATGGCTACACCTTC. Its protein product is CASSLYQGYGYTF.

The chain employs TRBV28 and TRBJ2-1; 7 positions match TRBD2. This CDR3 region has 14 residues. Trimming cost V 6 bases and J 3 bases; bases outside gene matches: 5. CDR1 MDHEN and CDR2 SYDVKM come from the germline V gene. CDR3 nucleotides: TGTGCCAGCAGATCGGCTAGCGGCTACAATGAGCAGTTCTTC. Amino acids: CASRSASGYNEQFF.

The chain combines TRBV19 with TRBJ1-5; 9 bases are a match to TRBD1. V lost 10 bases, J lost 4 bases, and 11 bases stayed unmatched. This CDR3 has 15 residues. The germline gives CDR1 LNHDA, CDR2 SQIVND (reference sequence). The DNA for the CDR3 is TGTGCCACCACAACCGGGACAGGGTGGAATCAGCCCCAGCATTTT. This translates into CATTTGTGWNQPQHF. Looking up the rest from reference TRBV19 and TRBJ1-5 gives the full variable domain: DGGITQSPKYLFRKEGQNVTLSCEQNLNHDAMYWYRQDPGQGLRLIYYSQIVNDFQKGDIAEGYSVSREKKESFPLTVTSAQKNPTAFYLCATTTGTGWNQPQHFGDGTRLSIL.

A single count supports this clone. The V and J genes are TRBV28 and TRBJ2-7; D ambiguous. V lost 3 bases to trimming and J lost 0 bases, with 21 bases between them. CDR1 is MDHEN and CDR2 is SYDVKM in the germline V gene. This CDR3 is 18 amino acids long. CDR3 sequence reads: CASSFRLSLQLSSYEQYF. The CDR3 region has the DNA TGTGCCAGCAGTTTTCGGCTTAGCCTCCAACTTAGCTCCTACGAGCAGTACTTC.

This clone was picked up one time. Other nucleotide sequences in the sample specify the same CDR3. The chain uses TRBV20-1 and TRBJ2-3; unclear D gene. V lost 2 bases and J 3 bases, leaving 3 bases between the germline ends. This CDR3 is built from 11 residues. CDR1 and CDR2 from the germline V gene are DFQATT and SNEGSKA (reference sequence). CDR3 in DNA: TGCAGTGCTAGAAATACAGATACGCAGTATTTT. It translates to CSARNTDTQYF.

With respect to this clone: The sample has other DNA sequences that encode this CDR3 too. The CDR3 sequence: CASSPRLGNEKLFF. In DNA form, the CDR3 reads TGTGCCAGCAGCCCCCGTTTGGGTAATGAAAAACTGTTTTTT. The chain employs TRBV5-6 and TRBJ1-4; D is undetermined. This CDR3 region has 14 residues. The ends were cut back, 4 bases at V and 4 bases at J, with 11 bases in the middle. Looked up from germline, CDR1 is SGHDT and CDR2 is YYEEEE.

CDR3 amino acids: CAITTDPGGTHTEAFF. CDR3 coding DNA: TGTGCCATCACCACGGACCCCGGAGGTACGCACACTGAAGCTTTCTTT. The rearrangement links TRBV10-3 to TRBJ1-1; D gene unclear. This CDR3 is 16 amino acids long. Trimming left V 7 bases short and J 3 bases short, with 21 bases between. Per the germline V gene, CDR1 is ENHRY and CDR2 is SYGVKD.

The chain combines TRBV9 with TRBJ2-1; 8 bases are a match to TRBD2. In germline, CDR1 is SGDLS, CDR2 YYNGEE. J was trimmed by 10 bases and V by 3 bases; bases with no gene match: 18. The CDR3 totals 17 residues. The CDR3 sequence is CASSAPSAGVGNLEQFF. CDR3 bases: TGTGCCAGCAGCGCCCCGTCAGCGGGGGTTGGAAATCTCGAGCAGTTCTTC.

For the CDR3, the DNA is TGTGCCTGGAGTGTAGAAAGGGCAGGGACGCTAAGGGGCTACACCTTC. The encoded protein is CAWSVERAGTLRGYTF. V and J are TRBV30 and TRBJ1-2, with D possibly being TRBD1 (5 bases). CDR1 is GTSNPN and CDR2 is SVGIG in the germline V gene (reference sequence). The V end lost 0 bases, the J end lost 8 bases, and 22 bases lay between the germline ends. This CDR3 comprises 16 residues. The full variable domain, with the rest looked up from reference TRBV30 and TRBJ1-2, is SQTIHQWPATLVQPVGSPLSLECTVEGTSNPNLYWYRQAAGRGLQLLFYSVGIGQISSEVPQNLSASRPQDRQFILSSKKLLLSDSGFYLCAWSVERAGTLRGYTFGSGTRLTVV.

The table lists this clone with a count of one. The rearrangement joins TRBV28 to TRBJ2-7; TRBD2 is a possible D gene (6 bases). V lost 3 bases, J lost 0 bases, and 12 bases lay in between. CDR3 length equals 15 residues. Germline CDR1 MDHEN, CDR2 SYDVKM. The DNA for the CDR3 is TGTGCCAGCAGTTTCAGTGCGGGGTTCTCCTACGAGCAGTACTTC. This sequence encodes CASSFSAGFSYEQYF.

The chain combines TRBV20-1 with TRBJ2-7, with TRBD2 identical over 16 bases. Per the germline V gene, CDR1 is DFQATT and CDR2 is SNEGSKA (reference sequence). The CDR3 sequence is 16 residues long. The J segment lost 6 bases and the V segment lost 3 bases, leaving 8 bases of the junction unmatched. CDR3 nucleotides: TGCAGTGCTAGTGGGACTAGCGGGAGGGCCTCGGCCGAGCAGTACTTC. Amino acid sequence: CSASGTSGRASAEQYF.